Shown below are 2 T cell receptor beta chains from a single sample sequenced in a study of STAT5B mutations in CD4+ large granular lymphocyte leukemia. Clones were read by immunoSEQ multiplex PCR, and TCRdb kept only the in-frame ones, dropping some. The table has more than 30,000 clones, less than 70% seen once. Sequenced material: CD4+ T cells from blood buffy coats. These receptor sequences come from a human donor in good health.

V is TRBV2 and J is TRBJ2-2; 10 nucleotides line up with TRBD2. The length of the CDR3 is 16 residues. The J segment lost 4 bases and the V segment lost 6 bases, leaving 8 bases of the junction unmatched. Germline assignment: CDR1 SNHLY and CDR2 FYNNEI. CDR3 DNA sequence: TGTGCCAGCAGCCCCCAGCGGGGGGGTGGCACCGGGGAGCTGTTTTTT. This encodes CASSPQRGGGTGELFF.

The chain recombines TRBV7-2 with TRBJ2-5; 12 positions match TRBD2. This CDR3 has 17 amino acids. With V trimmed by 1 base and J by 2 bases, 5 bases remained unmatched. Germline values: CDR1 SGHTA, CDR2 FQGNSA. The CDR3 protein is CASSLGLAGVIQETQYF. The CDR3 nucleotides read TGTGCCAGCAGCTTAGGACTAGCGGGGGTCATACAAGAGACCCAGTACTTC.